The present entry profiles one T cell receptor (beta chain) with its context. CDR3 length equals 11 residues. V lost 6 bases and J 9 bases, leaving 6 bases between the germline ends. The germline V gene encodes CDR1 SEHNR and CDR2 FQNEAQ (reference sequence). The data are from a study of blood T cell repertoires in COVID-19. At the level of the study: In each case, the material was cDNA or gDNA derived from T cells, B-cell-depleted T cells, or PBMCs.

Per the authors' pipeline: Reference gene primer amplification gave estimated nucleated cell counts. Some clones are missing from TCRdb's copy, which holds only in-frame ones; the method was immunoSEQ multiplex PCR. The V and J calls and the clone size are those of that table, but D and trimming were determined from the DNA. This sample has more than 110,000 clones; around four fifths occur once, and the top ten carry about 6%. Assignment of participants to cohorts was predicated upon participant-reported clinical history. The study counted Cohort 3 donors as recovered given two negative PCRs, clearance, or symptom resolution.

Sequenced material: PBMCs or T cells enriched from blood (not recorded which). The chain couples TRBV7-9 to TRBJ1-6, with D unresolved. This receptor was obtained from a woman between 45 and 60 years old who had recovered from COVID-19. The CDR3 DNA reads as TGTGCCAGCAGTGGGCCTTCACCCCTCCACTTT. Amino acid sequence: CASSGPSPLHF.